This record concerns one T cell receptor beta chain sequence. What it binds is not known. The data stem from a study of cytomegalovirus exposure and HLA in healthy donors. Study at large: The 95 to 150 validation repertoires used the same platform as the approximately 700 first-cohort repertoires, a later analysis reported.

This table comes from immunoSEQ multiplex PCR, and its TCRdb copy is limited to in-frame clones, with some not included. The data hold about 330,000 clones, with about 85% observed a single time. Overall study findings and caveats: Overall, approximately 150 TCR beta chains were annotated as cytomegalovirus-associated.

V lost 2 bases and J lost 9, with 12 bases in between. The CDR3 contains 13 residues. Germline V gene sequence: CDR1 SGHNT, CDR2 YYREEE (reference sequence). Material: PBMCs. This clonotype was sampled from a woman younger than 45 in good health and CMV-seropositive. This chain connects TRBV5-4 to TRBJ1-5; unclear D gene. The CDR3 sequence: CASSLELSGPQHF. In nucleotides, the CDR3 is TGTGCCAGCAGCTTAGAGTTGAGTGGGCCCCAGCATTTT.